These 17 T cell receptor beta chains share one sample of origin, sequenced in a study of cytomegalovirus exposure and HLA in healthy donors. The PCR ran on 60 Vbeta and 13 Jbeta primers. Clones were read by immunoSEQ multiplex PCR, and TCRdb kept only the in-frame ones, dropping some. The profile shows under 150,000 clones, about three quarters of them singletons. Input material: PBMCs. Receptors were obtained from a male donor in good health and CMV-seropositive.

This clone was seen a few times. This chain uses TRBV7-3 with TRBJ2-5; tentative D call: TRBD2 (6 bases). Per germline, CDR1 SGHTA and CDR2 FQGTGA. V lost 3 bases and J lost 1, with 9 bases in between. The CDR3 runs 14 residues. CDR3 sequence reads: CASSFGGVQETQYF. CDR3 DNA: TGTGCCAGCAGCTTCGGCGGGGTCCAAGAGACCCAGTACTTC. The full variable domain, completed using reference TRBV7-3 and TRBJ2-5, is GAGVSQTPSNKVTEKGKYVELRCDPISGHTALYWYRQSLGQGPEFLIYFQGTGAADDSGLPNDRFFAVRPEGSVSTLKIQRTERGDSAVYLCASSFGGVQETQYFGPGTRLLVL.

The V gene is TRBV29-1, the J gene TRBJ2-7; 8 bases are a match to TRBD2. The ends lost 4 bases at V and 3 bases at J; junction bases unmatched: 5. This CDR3 has 13 residues. CDR1 and CDR2 (germline): SQVTM, ANQGSEA. CDR3 nucleotide sequence: TGCAGCGTTGCCGGGGGGGGAAGCTACGAGCAGTACTTC. Translating gives CSVAGGGSYEQYF.

The chain has TRBV14 and TRBJ2-1, with TRBD1 matching 7 bases. After removal of 3 bases from V and 5 bases from J, the junction contained 7 bases not matched to a gene. This CDR3 comprises 15 residues. Looked up from germline, CDR1 is SGHDN and CDR2 is FVKESK. CDR3 sequence (DNA): TGTGCCAGCAGCCACAGAAAGGGGGCACACAATGAGCAGTTCTTC. It translates to CASSHRKGAHNEQFF.

The genes are TRBV4-3 and TRBJ1-5; D gene uncertain. CDR1 is LGHNA and CDR2 is YSLEER in the germline V gene. Trimming stripped 0 bases from V and 3 bases from J, with 6 bases between. CDR3 length: 14 amino acids. In DNA form, the CDR3 reads TGCGCCAGCAGCCAAGAAGCCTACAATCAGCCCCAGCATTTT. Its protein is CASSQEAYNQPQHF.

V gene TRBV5-4 combines with J gene TRBJ2-3; the match to TRBD2 covers 8 bases. The J segment lost 2 bases and the V segment lost 1 base, leaving 6 bases of the junction unmatched. The CDR3 runs 16 residues. Germline V CDR1 and CDR2: SGHNT, YYREEE (reference sequence). This CDR3 is CASSLSGGGITDTQYF. For the CDR3, the DNA is TGTGCCAGCAGCTTGTCCGGGGGGGGAATCACAGATACGCAGTATTTT.

V usage is TRBV9 and J usage is TRBJ2-1; perhaps TRBD2 as D (5 bases). CDR3 length: 17 amino acids. Germline lookup yields CDR1 SGDLS and CDR2 YYNGEE. V shed 4 bases and J shed 0 bases, with 17 bases lying between them. The DNA for the CDR3 is TGTGCCAGCAGCTCTCACCGGGGTAGGCGCTCCTACAATGAGCAGTTCTTC. Protein sequence: CASSSHRGRRSYNEQFF.

The chain recombines TRBV4-1 with TRBJ2-7; maybe TRBD1 (6 bases). Germline CDR1 MGHRA, CDR2 YSYEKL. The CDR3 length is 17 residues. Trimming took 2 bases from V and 0 from J, leaving 17 bases between them. Here the CDR3 reads CASSQYEVRGSSYEQYF. The CDR3 nucleotides are TGCGCCAGCAGCCAATACGAGGTCAGGGGTAGCTCCTACGAGCAGTACTTC.

The chain joins TRBV21-1 to TRBJ1-5; TRBD1 reflects the table's D call only, with no check against the DNA. TRBV21-1 is reported as a pseudogene. The CDR3 covers 17 residues. This CDR3 reads CASSNTGTGGNNQPQHF. The DNA of the CDR3 is TGTGCCAGCAGCAACACAGGGACAGGGGGAAACAATCAGCCCCAGCATTTT.

This clone was seen just once. This chain connects TRBV27 to TRBJ1-1, with D hard to call. This CDR3 spans 15 amino acids. V lost 4 bases and J 0 bases, leaving 12 bases between the germline ends. Looked up from germline, CDR1 is MNHEY and CDR2 is SMNVEV (reference sequence). The CDR3 here is CASSSSSAMNTEAFF. Here the CDR3 DNA reads TGTGCCAGCAGTTCTAGTTCCGCCATGAACACTGAAGCTTTCTTT.

V usage is TRBV2 and J usage is TRBJ2-7; 9 positions agree with TRBD1. CDR1 SNHLY and CDR2 FYNNEI come from the germline V gene. CDR3 length equals 13 residues. Trimming removed 10 bases from V and 2 bases from J; junction bases left unmatched: 6. The CDR3 region has the DNA TGTGCCATCCCCGGGACAGGGCCCTACGAGCAGTACTTC. Protein: CAIPGTGPYEQYF.

This chain joins TRBV28 and TRBJ2-7; a weak D match, TRBD1 (5 bases). V was trimmed by 5 bases and J by 4 bases, leaving 12 bases between them. The germline CDR1 and CDR2 sequences are MDHEN and SYDVKM. This CDR3 comprises 13 residues. DNA of the CDR3: TGTGCCAGCAGTCCGACCGACAGATACGAGCAGTACTTC. It encodes CASSPTDRYEQYF. The full variable domain, with the rest looked up from reference TRBV28 and TRBJ2-7, is DVKVTQSSRYLVKRTGEKVFLECVQDMDHENMFWYRQDPGLGLRLIYFSYDVKMKEKGDIPEGYSVSREKKERFSLILESASTNQTSMYLCASSPTDRYEQYFGPGTRLTVT.

The chain combines TRBV5-4 with TRBJ1-1; D is unclear. CDR1 is SGHNT and CDR2 is YYREEE in the germline V gene (reference sequence). Trimming pared 1 base from V and 0 bases from J, leaving 4 bases between. The CDR3 is made up of 13 amino acids. CDR3 region: CASSLRLNTEAFF. CDR3 sequence (DNA): TGTGCCAGCAGCTTGCGGTTGAACACTGAAGCTTTCTTT. The full variable domain, its missing parts supplied by reference TRBV5-4 and TRBJ1-1, is ETGVTQSPTHLIKTRGQQVTLRCSSQSGHNTVSWYQQALGQGPQFIFQYYREEENGRGNFPPRFSGLQFPNYSSELNVNALELDDSALYLCASSLRLNTEAFFGQGTRLTVV.

This chain joins TRBV7-9 and TRBJ2-7, with 11 bases matching TRBD2. The trim removed 1 base at V and 3 bases at J, leaving 2 bases unmatched. CDR3 length equals 15 residues. CDR1 and CDR2 from the germline V gene are SEHNR and FQNEAQ (reference sequence). In DNA form, the CDR3 reads TGTGCCAGCAGCTTAGTACTAGCGGGGGTCTACGAGCAGTACTTC. It specifies CASSLVLAGVYEQYF.

This rearrangement joins TRBV7-5 to TRBJ2-2; TRBD1 is the table's D call, not checked against the DNA. TRBV7-5 is a pseudogene segment. This CDR3 has 17 amino acids. Written as DNA, the CDR3 is TGTGCCAGAAGCTCCAGGATGACAGGGGGCGCCTCCGGGGAGCTGTTTTTT. Its protein product is CARSSRMTGGASGELFF.

The chain is built from TRBV29-1 and TRBJ2-3; 13 bases agree with TRBD2. Losses at the gene ends were 6 bases for V and 6 bases for J; bases not matched to a gene: 15. The CDR3 runs to 17 residues. CDR1 SQVTM and CDR2 ANQGSEA come from the germline V gene. CDR3 amino acids: CSVALGLAGRGGDTQYF. The CDR3 DNA is TGCAGCGTGGCCTTGGGACTAGCGGGGAGGGGGGGCGATACGCAGTATTTT.

V usage is TRBV6-5 and J usage is TRBJ2-7, with 9 bases aligning to TRBD2. In germline, CDR1 is MNHEY, CDR2 SVGAGI. The CDR3 is 14 amino acids. Germline trimming cut 2 bases from V and 7 bases from J; bases unmatched to any gene: 6. CDR3 nucleotides: TGTGCCAGCAGTTACGCGGCGGGGGGGTATGAGCAGTACTTC. This translates into CASSYAAGGYEQYF.

A single count supports this clone. This rearrangement joins TRBV7-8 to TRBJ2-2; the match to TRBD1 covers 7 bases. CDR3 length: 15 residues. Germline V gene lookup returns CDR1 SGHVS and CDR2 FQNEAQ. The V gene end was trimmed by 4 bases and the J gene end by 2 bases; junction bases not matched to a gene: 4. The CDR3 DNA reads TGTGCCAGCAGCTCCACAGGGGTTAACACCGGGGAGCTGTTTTTT. Its protein product is CASSSTGVNTGELFF.